The 21 T cell receptor beta chains reported below all come from one sample, sequenced in a study of control samples from healthy donors and cancer patients. Assay used: immunoSEQ multiplex PCR; TCRdb lists only in-frame clones, some missing. This table holds 200,000 to 250,000 clones, 85% to 95% found once. The sample consisted of blood. These receptors all come from a man aged 50-60 years in good health.

V gene TRBV12-3 or TRBV12-4 combines with J gene TRBJ2-5; D perhaps matches TRBD2 (5 bases). Trimming took 7 bases from V and 2 from J, leaving 8 bases between them. This CDR3 region has 12 residues. The CDR3, as DNA: TGTGCCAGCACCAGGAGGCAAGAGACCCAGTACTTC. This translates into CASTRRQETQYF.

J is TRBJ1-1 and V is TRBV27; D is unresolved. The V end lost 6 bases, the J end lost 3 bases, and 17 bases lay between the germline ends. CDR1 MNHEY and CDR2 SMNVEV come from the germline V gene (reference sequence). The CDR3 is made up of 15 amino acids. The CDR3 here is CASSLIQSRDTEAFF. The CDR3, as DNA: TGTGCCAGCAGCCTAATACAGAGTCGAGACACTGAAGCTTTCTTT.

This chain uses TRBV6-5 with TRBJ2-7, with 8 bases that match TRBD1. Germline trimming cut 5 bases from V and 3 bases from J; bases unmatched to any gene: 9. The germline gives CDR1 MNHEY, CDR2 SVGAGI. This CDR3 spans 15 amino acids. The chain's CDR3 is CASSRPGGADYEQYV. The CDR3 coding sequence is TGTGCCAGCAGTAGACCAGGGGGCGCGGACTACGAGCAGTACGTC.

V is TRBV3-1 (or the pseudogene TRBV3-2) and J is TRBJ1-5; tentatively, D is TRBD1 (5 bases). The germline V and J ends were trimmed by 4 bases and 7 bases, with 11 bases remaining between them. CDR1 is LGHDT and CDR2 is YNNKEL in the germline V gene (reference sequence). This CDR3 comprises 13 residues. DNA of the CDR3: TGTGCCAGCAGCCTCCAGGGAGGACAGCCCCAGCATTTT. Its translation: CASSLQGGQPQHF.

The chain carries TRBV6-5 and TRBJ2-3, with TRBD2 matching 12 bases. Trimming cost V 6 bases and J 1 base; bases outside gene matches: 2. Germline-derived CDR1 and CDR2 are MNHEY and SVGAGI. The CDR3 contains 15 residues. The DNA of the CDR3 is TGTGCCAGCAGAAGGACTAGCGGGGGCACAGATACGCAGTATTTT. Amino acids: CASRRTSGGTDTQYF.

The gene calls are TRBV5-1 and TRBJ1-2; TRBD1 matches 7 bases. The CDR3 totals 15 residues. Per the germline V gene, CDR1 is SGHRS and CDR2 is YFSETQ. V lost 7 bases and J lost 2; bases outside the gene matches: 11. DNA of the CDR3: TGCGCCAGCCGCCCTGGCCTGGGACAGAACTATGGCTACACCTTC. Protein: CASRPGLGQNYGYTF. Together with reference TRBV5-1 and TRBJ1-2, the CDR3 gives the full variable domain: KAGVTQTPRYLIKTRGQQVTLSCSPISGHRSVSWYQQTPGQGLQFLFEYFSETQRNKGNFPGRFSGRQFSNSRSEMNVSTLELGDSALYLCASRPGLGQNYGYTFGSGTRLTVV.

The chain carries TRBV12-5 and TRBJ2-1; TRBD1 matches 10 bases. The ends lost 6 bases at V and 4 bases at J; junction bases unmatched: 6. The CDR3 is 15 amino acids. Germline CDR1 and CDR2: LGHNT and FRNRAP. In nucleotides, the CDR3 is TGTGCTAGTGGGACGGGACAGGGGCTATACAATGAGCAGTTCTTC. Protein product: CASGTGQGLYNEQFF.

This clone was recorded only once. The chain has TRBV4-3 and TRBJ1-1; TRBD1 is a possible D gene (5 bases). The V gene lost 1 base and the J gene lost 3 bases, with 9 bases spanning the gap. Germline CDR1 and CDR2: LGHNA and YSLEER. CDR3 length: 14 amino acids. The CDR3 coding sequence is TGCGCCAGCAGCCAAGGGGGGTCTGACACTGAAGCTTTCTTT. It encodes CASSQGGSDTEAFF.

V gene TRBV5-5 combines with J gene TRBJ1-1, with D unclear. The CDR3 contains 14 residues. The V and J ends lost 0 bases and 1 base respectively, with 7 bases between them. CDR1 and CDR2 (germline): SGHKS, YYEKEE (reference sequence). In DNA, the CDR3 is TGTGCCAGCAGCTTGGCCTCCGGGAACACTGAAGCTTTCTTT. Translation gives CASSLASGNTEAFF.

J is TRBJ2-1 and V is TRBV4-1; the match to TRBD2 covers 10 bases. Germline V gene sequence: CDR1 MGHRA, CDR2 YSYEKL. The V gene end was trimmed by 3 bases and the J gene end by 6 bases; junction bases not matched to a gene: 8. The CDR3 length is 16 residues. The CDR3 nucleotides are TGCGCCAGCAGCCAGATCCAGCGGGGGGGCGGCAATGAGCAGTTCTTC. This translates into CASSQIQRGGGNEQFF.

A note on this clone: A read error is likely, as this CDR3 ends without the conserved phenylalanine or tryptophan. It is unclear where the CDR3 begins or ends on the DNA, so no DNA is shown, and the CDR3 is as TCRdb lists it. This sequence joins TRBV6-6 and TRBJ1-6; the table calls TRBD1, which could not be checked here. CDR1 and CDR2 from the germline V gene are MNHNY and SVGAGI (reference sequence). The CDR3 numbers 12 amino acids, ends counted. The CDR3 region is CASSRPGTGLIV.

The rearrangement joins TRBV28 to TRBJ1-6, with D unresolved. This CDR3 has 19 residues. V lost 2 bases and J lost 0, with 17 bases in between. Germline values: CDR1 MDHEN, CDR2 SYDVKM. For the CDR3, the DNA is TGTGCCAGCAGTTTAGAAAGGACGGCTCAGAGCTCCTATAATTCACCCCTCCACTTT. This sequence encodes CASSLERTAQSSYNSPLHF.

This clone has a handful of counts. The chain recombines TRBV5-1 with TRBJ2-3; TRBD2 agrees at 9 bases. Germline lookup yields CDR1 SGHRS and CDR2 YFSETQ. With V trimmed by 4 bases and J by 5 bases, 14 bases remained unmatched. The length of the CDR3 is 17 residues. The CDR3 DNA follows: TGCGCCAGCAGCGTGGCCTATGGCGGGGGGGGCCGAGATACGCAGTATTTT. Protein sequence: CASSVAYGGGGRDTQYF.

The chain combines TRBV24-1 with TRBJ2-7; D tentatively fits TRBD1 or TRBD2 (5 bases each). The CDR3 loop spans 15 amino acids. Looked up from germline, CDR1 is KGHDR and CDR2 is SFDVKD. V lost 2 bases to trimming and J lost 0 bases, with 10 bases between them. This CDR3 is CATSDSRDGSYEQYF. The CDR3 nucleotides are TGTGCCACCAGTGATTCCCGGGACGGCTCCTACGAGCAGTACTTC.

This clone appeared once. The V gene is TRBV18, the J gene TRBJ2-5; TRBD1 is a possible D gene (5 bases). Germline V gives CDR1 KGHSH, CDR2 LQKENI. The CDR3 length is 13 residues. The V end was cut by 4 bases, the J end by 2 bases, with 8 bases between. The CDR3 coding sequence is TGTGCCAGCTCACAGGGGTCGCAAGAGACCCAGTACTTC. Its translation is CASSQGSQETQYF.

The chain recombines TRBV7-2 with TRBJ2-2; D is ambiguous. V lost 1 base and J lost 5, with 11 bases in between. CDR1 SGHTA and CDR2 FQGNSA come from the germline V gene. The CDR3 extends over 15 amino acids. CDR3 residues: CASSLDWQTTGELFF. The DNA of the CDR3 is TGTGCCAGCAGCTTAGATTGGCAGACGACCGGGGAGCTGTTTTTT.

This clone appeared a single time. V usage is TRBV7-9 and J usage is TRBJ2-5; D may be TRBD2 (6 bases). The CDR3 contains 17 residues. Germline CDR1 SEHNR, CDR2 FQNEAQ (reference sequence). Trimming took 5 bases from V and 2 from J, leaving 21 bases between them. The CDR3 DNA follows: TGTGCCAGCAGCCCCATGGCAGGAAGGAGGGGTCAAGAGACCCAGTACTTC. Its translation is CASSPMAGRRGQETQYF.

J is TRBJ2-7 and V is TRBV5-4; a weak D match, TRBD2 (6 bases). The V end was cut by 4 bases, the J end by 0 bases, with 11 bases between. The CDR3 has 14 residues. The V gene's germline CDR1 is SGHNT and CDR2 YYREEE (reference sequence). The CDR3 DNA sequence: TGTGCCAGCAGCCGGGACTTCAGCTCCTACGAGCAGTACGTC. Translation: CASSRDFSSYEQYV.

This chain joins TRBV15 and TRBJ1-2, with a possible D match to TRBD1 (6 bases). With 5 bases removed from V and 1 base from J, the gap between germline ends came to 14 bases. This CDR3 spans 15 amino acids. Germline V CDR1 and CDR2: LNHNV, YYDKDF (reference sequence). The CDR3 DNA reads TGTGCCACCAGCGAAGGGGGGGGGCTTAACTATGGCTACACCTTC. This encodes CATSEGGGLNYGYTF.

Here the CDR3 reads CASSLTLTSGNTIYF. CDR3 sequence (DNA): TGTGCCAGCAGCTTGACCCTTACCTCTGGAAACACCATATATTTT. The chain uses TRBV5-6 and TRBJ1-3; unclear D gene. The CDR3 has 15 residues. Germline lookup yields CDR1 SGHDT and CDR2 YYEEEE. V dropped 1 base and J dropped 0 bases, with 8 bases sitting between them.

V usage is TRBV7-9 and J usage is TRBJ1-1; TRBD1 aligns across 8 bases. This CDR3 is built from 13 residues. CDR1 is SEHNR and CDR2 is FQNEAQ in the germline V gene (reference sequence). The V and J ends lost 7 bases and 1 base, in that order; junction bases with no gene match: 2. The CDR3 region is CASIGTGNTEAFF. In DNA, the CDR3 is TGTGCCAGCATTGGGACAGGGAACACTGAAGCTTTCTTT.